This TCR beta chain is drawn from a study of CD8+ T cells in alopecia areata. The V end lost 0 bases, the J end lost 6 bases, and 14 bases lay between the germline ends. This CDR3 has 15 residues. CDR1 is SGHNT, CDR2 YYREEE, per germline (reference sequence). This clone was seen more than once but under ten times. The target antigen is unknown. Findings and limits, study-wide: Lesional scalp, notably in alopecia totalis/universalis, had clonality above that of normal scalp. In scalp samples, resident alphabeta T cells of normal skin are also sequenced. Between patients, shared TCR sequences were less clear than in mice. This was possibly due in part to HLA diversity in the patient population.

cDNA prepared by RNA extraction and subsequent reverse transcription served as the template for sequencing. Clones were sequenced by immunoSEQ multiplex PCR, and TCRdb holds only the in-frame ones, with some missing. The sample yields roughly 100,000 clones, roughly 53% seen once. The genes are TRBV5-4 and TRBJ2-3, with D possibly matching TRBD1 (6 bases). Sequenced material: CD4+ T cells sorted from blood. This receptor was taken from a human donor in good health. This CDR3 is CASSLDREWRDTQYF. CDR3 coding DNA: TGTGCCAGCAGCTTGGACAGGGAGTGGCGGGATACGCAGTATTTT.